What follows are 14 T cell receptor beta chains derived from one specimen sequenced in a study of cytomegalovirus exposure and HLA in healthy donors. Measured with immunoSEQ multiplex PCR; TCRdb has only the in-frame clones, and not every one. The data contain almost 200,000 clones, roughly 81% of them seen just once; the ten biggest clones take up roughly 1.2%. The sample taken for sequencing was PBMCs. The source is a woman aged 25 to 45 in good health and CMV-seronegative.

The chain carries TRBV9 and TRBJ2-3; a weak D match, TRBD2 (5 bases). Trimming stripped 0 bases from V and 2 bases from J, with 10 bases between. This CDR3 has 15 residues. In germline, CDR1 is SGDLS, CDR2 YYNGEE. The CDR3 sequence: CASSVARGATDTQYF. The CDR3 DNA follows: TGTGCCAGCAGCGTAGCTCGGGGAGCCACAGATACGCAGTATTTT.

The rearrangement links TRBV6-5 to TRBJ1-2; D may be TRBD1 (5 bases). This CDR3 contains 15 residues. The V and J ends lost 6 bases and 6 bases respectively, with 20 bases between them. Germline CDR1 reads MNHEY; CDR2 reads SVGAGI. DNA for the CDR3: TGTGCCAGCAGGGACACGGGAGGGGTCTCCGATGGCTACACCTTC. This codes for CASRDTGGVSDGYTF.

V gene TRBV7-2 combines with J gene TRBJ1-1; no clear D gene. The CDR3 consists of 14 residues. V gave up 5 bases and J gave up 0 bases, with 10 bases separating them. Germline CDR1 and CDR2: SGHTA and FQGNSA. The CDR3 reads CASSPTALNTEAFF. The CDR3 coding sequence is TGTGCCAGCAGCCCTACCGCCTTGAACACTGAAGCTTTCTTT. Together with reference TRBV7-2 and TRBJ1-1, the CDR3 gives the full variable domain: GAGVSQSPSNKVTEKGKDVELRCDPISGHTALYWYRQSLGQGLEFLIYFQGNSAPDKSGLPSDRFSAERTGGSVSTLTIQRTQQEDSAVYLCASSPTALNTEAFFGQGTRLTVV.

To note about this clone: An end of the junction does not agree with germline; a read error may underlie this. The chain is built from TRBV29-1 and TRBJ2-5; 8 bases fit TRBD2. This CDR3 region has 14 residues. Germline-derived CDR1 and CDR2 are SQVTM and ANQGSEA. CDR3 DNA: TGCAGCGTGGAACTCTTAGCGGGACCCAGTTCTAGGGACTTC. The encoded protein is CSVELLAGPSSRDF.

The chain joins TRBV28 to TRBJ2-7; TRBD2 matches 10 bases. The junction had 7 bases not matched to a gene; V was cut back by 5 bases and J by 3 bases. CDR3 size: 15 residues. The germline CDR1 and CDR2 sequences are MDHEN and SYDVKM. The DNA for the CDR3 is TGTGCCAGCAGTGCCTGGAGCGGGGGGGACTACGAGCAGTACTTC. Protein: CASSAWSGGDYEQYF.

CDR3 DNA: TGTGCCTGGAATACAGGAGCCTCCTACGAGCAGTACTTC. It translates to CAWNTGASYEQYF. The J gene is TRBJ2-7, the V gene TRBV30; weak D call: TRBD1 (5 bases). V lost 4 bases, J lost 0 bases, and 10 bases lay in between. This CDR3 contains 13 residues. From germline, CDR1 is GTSNPN and CDR2 SVGIG (reference sequence).

This clone was recorded a few times. This chain links TRBV11-2 with TRBJ2-7; TRBD1 agrees at 9 bases. The CDR3 is 15 amino acids. Germline V gene sequence: CDR1 SGHAT, CDR2 FQNNGV. After removal of 8 bases from V and 3 bases from J, the junction contained 11 bases not matched to a gene. The CDR3 DNA sequence: TGTGCCAGCGGCCCGGCGGGACAGGGCTTCTACGAGCAGTACTTC. Translation: CASGPAGQGFYEQYF. The variable domain in full, with the rest retrieved from reference TRBV11-2 and TRBJ2-7, is EAGVAQSPRYKIIEKRQSVAFWCNPISGHATLYWYQQILGQGPKLLIQFQNNGVVDDSQLPKDRFSAERLKGVDSTLKIQPAKLEDSAVYLCASGPAGQGFYEQYFGPGTRLTVT.

V usage is TRBV7-8 and J usage is TRBJ2-5, with 7 positions matching TRBD1. V dropped 0 bases and J dropped 1; count of bases not matched to a gene: 8. Germline V gene lookup returns CDR1 SGHVS and CDR2 FQNEAQ. The CDR3 totals 17 residues. The CDR3 sequence: CASSLAGQVVAQETQYF. Written as DNA, the CDR3 is TGTGCCAGCAGCTTAGCTGGACAGGTGGTAGCCCAAGAGACCCAGTACTTC.

The CDR3 protein is CASSMSGAPQPQHF. The CDR3, as DNA: TGTGCCAGTAGTATGTCTGGGGCTCCTCAGCCCCAGCATTTT. The J gene is TRBJ1-5, the V gene TRBV19; tentatively, D is TRBD1 (5 bases). The CDR3 has 14 residues. V was trimmed by 3 bases and J by 6 bases, leaving 12 bases between them. Germline values: CDR1 LNHDA, CDR2 SQIVND (reference sequence).

The sample holds one count of this clone. This chain uses TRBV18 with TRBJ2-5; D remains unclear. The V and J ends lost 4 bases and 2 bases respectively, with 5 bases between them. Germline CDR1 is KGHSH and CDR2 is LQKENI. This CDR3 is built from 12 residues. The CDR3 DNA is TGTGCCAGCTCACAACAACAAGAGACCCAGTACTTC. It yields the protein CASSQQQETQYF.

The chain couples TRBV7-9 to TRBJ2-1; 9 nucleotides line up with TRBD1. Losses at the gene ends were 7 bases for V and 0 bases for J; bases not matched to a gene: 1. Germline CDR1 and CDR2: SEHNR and FQNEAQ (reference sequence). This CDR3 is 14 amino acids long. The CDR3 sequence is CASKTGGSYNEQFF. The CDR3 coding sequence is TGTGCCAGCAAGACAGGGGGCTCCTACAATGAGCAGTTCTTC.

The chain employs TRBV6-1 and TRBJ1-5; perhaps TRBD1 as D (5 bases). Trimming removed 2 bases from V and 7 bases from J, with 15 bases in between. CDR1 and CDR2 from the germline V gene are MNHNS and SASEGT. The CDR3 has 15 residues. The CDR3 reads CASSESSGRAQPQHF. The CDR3 DNA is TGTGCCAGCAGTGAATCCTCAGGCAGGGCGCAGCCCCAGCATTTT.

This clone was seen only once. The CDR3 DNA follows: TGTGCCAGCAGTTTAAGTCGGAGGATGGGTAACTATGGCTACACCTTC. It encodes CASSLSRRMGNYGYTF. The rearrangement links TRBV27 to TRBJ1-2, with unresolved D. The length of the CDR3 is 16 residues. The V end lost 2 bases, the J end lost 1 base, and 14 bases lay between the germline ends. Germline values: CDR1 MNHEY, CDR2 SMNVEV (reference sequence).

This chain joins TRBV7-2 and TRBJ2-7; 8 nucleotides line up with TRBD2. The length of the CDR3 is 15 residues. V was pared by 0 bases and J by 7 bases, with 8 bases of the junction left unmatched. Germline CDR1 SGHTA, CDR2 FQGNSA. The CDR3 sequence: CASSLAWRGDPEQYF. Here the CDR3 DNA reads TGTGCCAGCAGCTTAGCTTGGCGGGGGGACCCGGAGCAGTACTTC.